One and the same sample provided the 13 T cell receptor beta chains below, sequenced in a study of metastatic and nonmetastatic thyroid tumors. TCRdb used MiXCR to call clones anew from the PCR reads. The data contain some 22,000 clones, roughly 11% of them singletons. No patient had received any treatment before thyroid surgery. The sequenced material came from blood. All receptors come from a female donor with papillary thyroid cancer or a benign thyroid nodule (not recorded which). Some clones in this sample may be carry-over from other donors' samples.

V gene TRBV6-1 combines with J gene TRBJ1-5; tentatively, D is TRBD1 (6 bases). The V end was cut by 7 bases, the J end by 0 bases, with 13 bases between. CDR3 size: 15 residues. Germline V gene sequence: CDR1 MNHNS, CDR2 SASEGT. The CDR3 here is CASIPGTSSNQPQHF. CDR3 nucleotides: TGTGCCAGCATACCCGGGACATCTAGCAATCAGCCCCAGCATTTT.

This clone has only a few counts. It may be a read error: a sequence one base away is much more abundant. The CDR3 spells CASRLEGSGELFF. The CDR3 nucleotides read TGTGCCAGCAGATTAGAAGGAAGCGGGGAGCTGTTTTTT. The rearrangement uses TRBV7-9 and TRBJ2-2; D remains unclear. The CDR3 consists of 13 residues. Germline-derived CDR1 and CDR2 are SEHNR and FQNEAQ (reference sequence).

This clone was recorded at least ten times. The rearrangement uses TRBV5-1 and TRBJ2-1; TRBD2 matches at 12 bases. Looked up from germline, CDR1 is SGHRS and CDR2 is YFSETQ. Trimming cost V 6 bases and J 15 bases; bases outside gene matches: 10. CDR3 size: 13 residues. The CDR3 sequence is CASTLGLAGGTFF. CDR3 sequence (DNA): TGCGCCAGCACGCTTGGGCTAGCGGGAGGGACGTTCTTC.

This clone was counted at least ten times. This sequence joins TRBV7-2 and TRBJ2-5; no reliable D call. The CDR3 consists of 14 residues. The V gene's germline CDR1 is SGHTA and CDR2 FQGNSA. With 1 base removed from V and 1 base from J, the gap between germline ends came to 7 bases. DNA for the CDR3: TGTGCCAGCAGCTTAGGTCACAGCCAAGAGACCCAGTACTTC. It is translated as CASSLGHSQETQYF. The full variable domain, with the rest looked up from reference TRBV7-2 and TRBJ2-5, is GAGVSQSPSNKVTEKGKDVELRCDPISGHTALYWYRQSLGQGLEFLIYFQGNSAPDKSGLPSDRFSAERTGGSVSTLTIQRTQQEDSAVYLCASSLGHSQETQYFGPGTRLLVL.

This clone was counted many times. The rearrangement uses TRBV3-1 and TRBJ2-2, with D uncertain. Germline V CDR1 and CDR2: LGHDT, YNNKEL (reference sequence). Trimming removed 2 bases at V and 2 bases at J, with 12 bases between. This CDR3 region has 16 residues. The CDR3 bases are TGTGCCAGCAGCCAATTCGGCAGCGTAAACACCGGGGAGCTGTTTTTT. Protein sequence: CASSQFGSVNTGELFF. The variable domain in full, completed from reference TRBV3-1 and TRBJ2-2, reads DTAVSQTPKYLVTQMGNDKSIKCEQNLGHDTMYWYKQDSKKFLKIMFSYNNKELIINETVPNRFSPKSPDKAHLNLHINSLELGDSAVYFCASSQFGSVNTGELFFGEGSRLTVL.

This clone is labeled medium-sized (0.01 to 0.1%). V is TRBV28 and J is TRBJ2-7; D might be TRBD1 or TRBD2, each matching 5 bases. With 6 bases removed from V and 13 bases from J, the gap between germline ends came to 16 bases. This CDR3 is 11 amino acids long. Per the germline V gene, CDR1 is MDHEN and CDR2 is SYDVKM. The chain's CDR3 is CASRGRIGGYF. In DNA, the CDR3 is TGTGCCAGCAGGGGACGAATAGGCGGATACTTC.

A few counts support this clone. The V and J genes are TRBV6-2 or TRBV6-3 and TRBJ2-2, with 9 nucleotides matching TRBD2. V trimming: 2 bases; J trimming: 1 base; junction bases outside the gene matches: 8. The germline V gene encodes CDR1 MNHEY and CDR2 SVGEGT. The CDR3 sequence is 18 residues long. The CDR3: CASSYIASGILNTGELFF. The CDR3 DNA is TGTGCCAGCAGTTACATCGCTAGCGGGATCCTGAACACCGGGGAGCTGTTTTTT.

In this sample, this clone turned up many times. This chain joins TRBV29-1 and TRBJ2-1, with D unresolved. Germline-derived CDR1 and CDR2 are SQVTM and ANQGSEA. The V gene lost 7 bases and the J gene lost 8 bases, with 12 bases spanning the gap. There are 11 residues in the CDR3. CDR3 in DNA: TGCAGCGGGTGGGATTACGATGAGCAGTTCTTC. Its translation: CSGWDYDEQFF.

The sample holds many counts of this clone. The rearrangement joins TRBV12-3 or TRBV12-4 to TRBJ2-1; TRBD2 aligns across 7 bases. The junction had 12 bases not matched to a gene; V was cut back by 3 bases and J by 7 bases. CDR3 length equals 16 residues. The CDR3 nucleotides read TGTGCCAGCAGTTTCTCCGCGACCACAGCGGGGAATGAGCAGTTCTTC. Amino acids: CASSFSATTAGNEQFF.

This clone showed up many times. The rearrangement uses TRBV19 and TRBJ1-5; 8 nucleotides match TRBD1. This CDR3 has 17 amino acids. Germline-derived CDR1 and CDR2 are LNHDA and SQIVND (reference sequence). V was pared by 1 base and J by 4 bases, with 9 bases of the junction left unmatched. The CDR3 protein is CASSIVAGRGPNQPQHF. The CDR3 coding sequence is TGTGCCAGTAGTATAGTTGCAGGCAGGGGGCCTAATCAGCCCCAGCATTTT.

The chain uses TRBV28 and TRBJ1-6; no firm D call. Trimming pared 6 bases from V and 0 bases from J, leaving 9 bases between. The CDR3 extends over 15 amino acids. From germline, CDR1 is MDHEN and CDR2 SYDVKM. The CDR3 region is CASRSQSSYNSPLHF. The CDR3 region has the DNA TGTGCCAGCAGGTCTCAGAGCTCCTATAATTCACCCCTCCACTTT.

On this clone: A much bigger clone sits one base away, suggesting this may be a read error. This chain links TRBV6-9 with TRBJ2-1; the D gene is possibly TRBD2 (6 bases). Germline-derived CDR1 and CDR2 are MNHGY and SVAAGI. CDR3 length: 16 amino acids. The CDR3 nucleotides read TGCGCCAGCAGTGATTCTCGCGGGACCAGGTACAATGAGCAGTTCTTC. As protein: CASSDSRGTRYNEQFF.

This clone has ten or more counts. The chain links TRBV29-1 to TRBJ1-1; 7 bases line up with TRBD1. CDR3 size: 12 residues. V was clipped by 6 bases and J by 7 bases; unmatched bases: 8. Germline assignment: CDR1 SQVTM and CDR2 ANQGSEA. The CDR3: CSVDNRGVEAFF. As DNA, the CDR3 is TGCAGCGTCGATAACAGGGGAGTTGAAGCTTTCTTT.